This entry lists 18 T cell receptor beta chains sequenced from one sample in a study of post-analysis software for immune sequencing data. Libraries were made from TCR beta cDNA, and they carried unique molecular identifiers. TCRdb re-analysed the PCR reads in MiXCR, keeping a single row per CDR3 protein. The data hold hundreds of thousands of distinct CDR3 sequences, with roughly 45% observed a single time. Their specific antigens are unknown. Study-wide results and caveats: With TRBV5-6, TRBV5-1 and TRBV20-1 included, about 5 TRBV segments were more frequent in patients than in controls.

The material sequenced was blood. The receptors were gathered from a girl aged 10 to 17 with multiple sclerosis.

The CDR3 is CASRRQGSVYGYTF. The CDR3 nucleotides read TGTGCCAGCAGGCGACAGGGGTCGGTCTATGGCTACACCTTC. The genes are TRBV12-3 or TRBV12-4 and TRBJ1-2, with 8 bases fitting TRBD1. This CDR3 spans 14 amino acids. Trimming cost V 6 bases and J 4 bases; bases outside gene matches: 7.

The V gene is TRBV20-1, the J gene TRBJ1-5; a possible D gene is TRBD1 (5 bases). Germline lookup yields CDR1 DFQATT and CDR2 SNEGSKA (reference sequence). Between the trimmed V and J ends, which lost 2 bases and 5 bases, there was a span of 13 bases. The CDR3 is made up of 14 amino acids. CDR3 residues: CSARMTVSDQPQHF. The CDR3 DNA is TGCAGTGCTAGAATGACAGTTTCGGATCAGCCCCAGCATTTT.

This rearrangement joins TRBV20-1 to TRBJ2-7; D remains unclear. This CDR3 contains 12 residues. Trimming removed 3 bases from V and 4 bases from J, with 10 bases in between. Germline V gene sequence: CDR1 DFQATT, CDR2 SNEGSKA (reference sequence). The CDR3 reads CSASRSGYEQYF. The CDR3 DNA reads TGCAGTGCTAGTCGGTCTGGTTACGAGCAGTACTTC.

This clonotype was counted a few times. An end of the junction does not agree with germline; a read error may underlie this. The chain couples TRBV28 to TRBJ1-5; tentatively, D is TRBD1 (6 bases). Germline CDR1 and CDR2: MDHEN and SYDVKM. This CDR3 region has 16 residues. CDR3 sequence (DNA): TGTGCCAGTAGTTTTCAGGGGATGAGCAGCAATCAGCCCCAGCATTTT. Protein: CASSFQGMSSNQPQHF.

This clonotype appeared a few times. The chain is built from TRBV28 and TRBJ1-2; 8 bases map to TRBD1. Germline V lookup: CDR1 MDHEN, CDR2 SYDVKM. J gave up 2 bases and V 7 bases, and 6 bases lay outside the gene matches. The CDR3 is made up of 14 amino acids. CDR3 amino acids: CASTTGTGNYGYTF. For the CDR3, the DNA is TGTGCCAGCACCACCGGGACAGGAAACTATGGCTACACCTTC.

This chain joins TRBV7-9 and TRBJ2-6; TRBD1 agrees at 7 bases. The trim removed 5 bases at V and 3 bases at J, leaving 7 bases unmatched. CDR1 is SEHNR, CDR2 FQNEAQ, per germline (reference sequence). The CDR3 is 16 residues long. This CDR3 is CASSRTGSFGANVLTF. In DNA, the CDR3 is TGTGCCAGCAGCCGGACAGGTTCCTTTGGGGCCAACGTCCTGACTTTC.

The chain carries TRBV4-2 and TRBJ2-1, with D tentatively TRBD2 (6 bases). Trimming took 0 bases from V and 9 from J, leaving 15 bases between them. The CDR3 sequence is 15 residues long. Germline CDR1 LGHNA, CDR2 YNFKEQ. CDR3 loop: CASSQDRDSGGEQFF. The CDR3 DNA reads TGTGCCAGCAGCCAAGATCGGGACTCCGGGGGTGAGCAGTTCTTC.

This chain uses TRBV11-2 with TRBJ2-7, with no clear D. V lost 3 bases to trimming and J lost 0 bases, with 9 bases between them. This CDR3 region has 14 residues. Per the germline V gene, CDR1 is SGHAT and CDR2 is FQNNGV. CDR3 residues: CASSFVKDSYEQYF. The DNA for the CDR3 is TGTGCCAGCAGCTTCGTTAAGGACTCCTACGAGCAGTACTTC.

This chain uses TRBV5-1 with TRBJ2-3; TRBD1 might be the D (5 bases). Germline V gene sequence: CDR1 SGHRS, CDR2 YFSETQ. The length of the CDR3 is 13 residues. The germline V and J ends were trimmed by 2 bases and 4 bases, with 8 bases remaining between them. CDR3: CASSLQVPDTQYF. The CDR3, as DNA: TGCGCCAGCAGCTTACAGGTGCCAGATACGCAGTATTTT.

The chain employs TRBV6-1 and TRBJ2-1; weak D call: TRBD2 (5 bases). Germline CDR1 and CDR2: MNHNS and SASEGT. The ends were cut back, 5 bases at V and 5 bases at J, with 13 bases in the middle. The CDR3 is 14 amino acids. CDR3 sequence (DNA): TGTGCCAGCAGTAAATTCGGACTTAACAATGAGCAGTTCTTC. It codes for CASSKFGLNNEQFF.

Only a few counts were recorded for this clonotype. The chain carries TRBV28 and TRBJ2-7; possibly TRBD1 or TRBD2 for D (5 bases each). The CDR3 covers 15 residues. The germline V gene has CDR1 MDHEN and CDR2 SYDVKM. Trimming shortened V by 3 bases and J by 6 bases, and 18 bases separated the two germline ends. CDR3 protein: CASSLFRDRLGEQYF. Written as DNA, the CDR3 is TGTGCCAGCAGTTTGTTTCGGGACCGCCTAGGCGAGCAGTACTTC.

Many counts were recorded for this clonotype. V gene TRBV12-3 or TRBV12-4 combines with J gene TRBJ1-2, with no clear D. The CDR3 has 12 amino acids. V shed 7 bases and J shed 7 bases, with 13 bases lying between them. The CDR3 spells CASTPTTVGYTF. CDR3 sequence (DNA): TGTGCCAGCACCCCTACGACGGTTGGCTACACCTTC.

Concerning this clonotype itself: Germline is not matched at one junction end, which may reflect a read error. The chain joins TRBV28 to TRBJ2-4; D possibly matches TRBD1 or TRBD2 (5 bases each). Germline loops: CDR1 MDHEN, CDR2 SYDVKM. The CDR3 contains 16 residues. CDR3 protein: CASSSRGVWAKSIQYF. In DNA form, the CDR3 reads TGTGCCAGCAGTTCCCGAGGGGTCTGGGCCAAAAGCATTCAGTACTTC.

The chain uses TRBV28 and TRBJ1-3, with TRBD1 matching over 9 bases. V dropped 8 bases and J dropped 7; count of bases not matched to a gene: 9. Germline assignment: CDR1 MDHEN and CDR2 SYDVKM. The CDR3 is 14 amino acids. For the CDR3, the DNA is TGTGCCAGCCTACCAGGACAGGGGCGCAACACCATATATTTT. Translation: CASLPGQGRNTIYF.

The chain uses TRBV10-3 and TRBJ1-5; TRBD1 is a possible D gene (5 bases). The V end was cut by 2 bases, the J end by 0 bases, with 8 bases between. The length of the CDR3 is 15 residues. Per germline, CDR1 ENHRY and CDR2 SYGVKD. The CDR3 DNA reads as TGTGCCATCAGTGAGGGGACTGATAGCAATCAGCCCCAGCATTTT. This translates into CAISEGTDSNQPQHF.

The genes are TRBV4-2 and TRBJ1-2; D not certain. The CDR3 has 14 amino acids. V lost 0 bases to trimming and J lost 8 bases, with 13 bases between them. CDR1 and CDR2 (germline): LGHNA, YNFKEQ. Written as DNA, the CDR3 is TGTGCCAGCAGCCAAGATTTCCTGGGAACGGGCTACACCTTC. Translating it yields CASSQDFLGTGYTF.

This clonotype was detected a few times. The V gene is TRBV29-1, the J gene TRBJ2-3; D is uncertain. CDR3 length equals 13 residues. From germline, CDR1 is SQVTM and CDR2 ANQGSEA. V was pared by 5 bases and J by 2 bases, with 11 bases between. CDR3 sequence (DNA): TGCAGCGTTAGACGGACCTACACAGATACGCAGTATTTT. This translates into CSVRRTYTDTQYF.

The chain has TRBV20-1 and TRBJ1-6; no firm D call. The CDR3 runs to 17 residues. CDR1 and CDR2 from the germline V gene are DFQATT and SNEGSKA (reference sequence). V lost 0 bases and J 0 bases, leaving 12 bases between the germline ends. In DNA form, the CDR3 reads TGCAGTGCTAGAGATGGCCAGCAAATCTCCTATAATTCACCCCTCCACTTT. It encodes CSARDGQQISYNSPLHF.